This TCR beta chain was captured in a study of cytomegalovirus exposure and HLA in healthy donors. 60 Vbeta and 13 Jbeta primers were used in PCR. Only in-frame clones appear in the TCRdb table, and some are missing; sequencing was by immunoSEQ multiplex PCR. The sample includes fewer than 200,000 clones, roughly four fifths of them seen just once. Study observations and caveats: Among TCR beta chains, those listed as cytomegalovirus-associated numbered over 150. Most subjects' HLA-A and HLA-B alleles were reportedly predicted from TCR beta sequences.

As regards this clone: Its cognate antigen is unknown.

The V segment lost 4 bases and the J segment 0 bases; nucleotides outside the gene matches: 9. The CDR3 covers 17 residues. Looked up from germline, CDR1 is SGHTA and CDR2 is FQGNSA. The chain is built from TRBV7-2 and TRBJ1-1; 9 positions agree with TRBD1. What was sequenced was PBMCs. The TCR sequence derives from a female donor in good health and CMV-seronegative. The chain's CDR3 is CASSSRDRATLNTEAFF. The CDR3 region has the DNA TGTGCCAGCAGCTCTCGGGACAGGGCTACCTTGAACACTGAAGCTTTCTTT.